The sequence of this T cell receptor beta chain was determined in a study of cytomegalovirus exposure and HLA in healthy donors. General observations from the study: It has been reported that TCR beta sequences accurately predicted the HLA-A and HLA-B alleles of most subjects. A prior analysis recorded that most TCR beta V segments were productive about 87% or about 30% of the time.

As regards this clone: Its antigen remains unknown.

Vbeta (60) and Jbeta (13) primers were used in the PCR. Method: immunoSEQ multiplex PCR; TCRdb's copy keeps in-frame clones and lacks some. Of about 120,000 clones listed, approximately 75% are singletons. Per germline, CDR1 MNHNY and CDR2 SVGAGI (reference sequence). The CDR3 is made up of 15 amino acids. The ends lost 8 bases at V and 10 bases at J; junction bases unmatched: 14. Material for sequencing was PBMCs. The source is a woman aged 45-60 years in good health and CMV-seronegative. The V call is TRBV6-6, the J call TRBJ1-4, with 9 bases matching TRBD1. The DNA of the CDR3 is TGTGCCAGCGGACAGCATCGGGACAGGGCTGCAAAACTGTTTTTT. It translates to CASGQHRDRAAKLFF.